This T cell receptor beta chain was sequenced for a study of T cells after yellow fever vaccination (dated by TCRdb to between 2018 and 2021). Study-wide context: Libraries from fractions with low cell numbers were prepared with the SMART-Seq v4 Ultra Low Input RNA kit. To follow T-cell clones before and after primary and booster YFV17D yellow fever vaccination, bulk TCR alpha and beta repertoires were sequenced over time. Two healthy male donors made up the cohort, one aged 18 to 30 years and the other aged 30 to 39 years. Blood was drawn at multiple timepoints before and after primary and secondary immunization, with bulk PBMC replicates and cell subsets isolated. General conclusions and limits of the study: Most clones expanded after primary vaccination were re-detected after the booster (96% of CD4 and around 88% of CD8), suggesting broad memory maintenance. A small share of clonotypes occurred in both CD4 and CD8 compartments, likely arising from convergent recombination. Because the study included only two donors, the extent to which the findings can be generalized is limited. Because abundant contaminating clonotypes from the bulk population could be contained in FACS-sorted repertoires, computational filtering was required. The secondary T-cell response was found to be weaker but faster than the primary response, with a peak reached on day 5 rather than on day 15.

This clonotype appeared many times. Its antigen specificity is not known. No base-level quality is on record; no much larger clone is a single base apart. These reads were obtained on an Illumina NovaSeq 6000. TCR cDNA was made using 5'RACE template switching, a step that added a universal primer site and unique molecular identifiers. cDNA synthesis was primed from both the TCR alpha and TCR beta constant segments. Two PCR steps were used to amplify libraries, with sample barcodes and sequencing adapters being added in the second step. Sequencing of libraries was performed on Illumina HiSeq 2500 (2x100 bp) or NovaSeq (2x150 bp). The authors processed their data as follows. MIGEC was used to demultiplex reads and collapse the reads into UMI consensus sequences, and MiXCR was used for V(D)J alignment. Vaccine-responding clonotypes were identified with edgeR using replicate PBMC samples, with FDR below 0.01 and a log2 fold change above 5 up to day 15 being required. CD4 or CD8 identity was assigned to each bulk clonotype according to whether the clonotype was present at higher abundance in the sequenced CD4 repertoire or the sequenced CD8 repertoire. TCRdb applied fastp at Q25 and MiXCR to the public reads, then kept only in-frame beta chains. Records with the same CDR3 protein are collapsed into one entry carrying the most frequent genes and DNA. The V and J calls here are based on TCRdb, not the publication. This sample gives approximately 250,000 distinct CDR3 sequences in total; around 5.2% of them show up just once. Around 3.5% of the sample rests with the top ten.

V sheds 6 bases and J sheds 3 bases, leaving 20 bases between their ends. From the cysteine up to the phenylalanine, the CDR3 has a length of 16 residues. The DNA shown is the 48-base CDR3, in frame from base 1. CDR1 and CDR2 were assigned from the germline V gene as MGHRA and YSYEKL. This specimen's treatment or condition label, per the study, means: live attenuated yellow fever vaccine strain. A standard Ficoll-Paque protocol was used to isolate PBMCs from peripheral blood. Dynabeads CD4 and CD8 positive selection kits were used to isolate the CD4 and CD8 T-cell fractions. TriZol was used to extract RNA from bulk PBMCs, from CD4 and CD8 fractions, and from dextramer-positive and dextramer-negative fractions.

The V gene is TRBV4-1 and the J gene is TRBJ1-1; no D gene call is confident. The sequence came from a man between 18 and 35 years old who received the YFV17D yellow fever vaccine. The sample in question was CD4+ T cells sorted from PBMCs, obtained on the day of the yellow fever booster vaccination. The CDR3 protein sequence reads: CASRGLDLLVYTEAFF. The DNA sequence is TGCGCCAGCAGGGGCTTAGACCTTTTGGTGTACACTGAAGCTTTCTTT.